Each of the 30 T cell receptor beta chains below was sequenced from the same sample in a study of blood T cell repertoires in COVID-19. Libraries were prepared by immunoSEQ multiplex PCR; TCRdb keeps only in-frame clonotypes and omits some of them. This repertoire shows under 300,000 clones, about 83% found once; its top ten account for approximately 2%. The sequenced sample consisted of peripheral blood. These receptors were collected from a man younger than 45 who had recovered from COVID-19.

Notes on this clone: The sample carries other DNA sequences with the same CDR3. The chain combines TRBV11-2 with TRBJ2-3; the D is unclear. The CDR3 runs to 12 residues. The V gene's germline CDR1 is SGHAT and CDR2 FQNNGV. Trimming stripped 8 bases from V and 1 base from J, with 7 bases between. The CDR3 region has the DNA TGTGCCAGCCTTCGGGGCACAGATACGCAGTATTTT. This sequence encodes CASLRGTDTQYF.

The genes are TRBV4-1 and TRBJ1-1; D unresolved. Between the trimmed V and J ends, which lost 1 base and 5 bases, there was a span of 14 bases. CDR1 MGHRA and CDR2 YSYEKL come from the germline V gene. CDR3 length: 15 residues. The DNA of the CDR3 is TGCGCCAGCAGCCAAGGTGTCACGGGGAGGACTGAAGCTTTCTTT. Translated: CASSQGVTGRTEAFF.

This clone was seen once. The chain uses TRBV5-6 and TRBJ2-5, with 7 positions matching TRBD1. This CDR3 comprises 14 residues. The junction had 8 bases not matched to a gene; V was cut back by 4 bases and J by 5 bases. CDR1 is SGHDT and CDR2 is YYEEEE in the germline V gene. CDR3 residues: CASSRDSQLETQYF. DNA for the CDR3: TGTGCCAGCAGCAGGGACAGTCAGTTGGAGACCCAGTACTTC.

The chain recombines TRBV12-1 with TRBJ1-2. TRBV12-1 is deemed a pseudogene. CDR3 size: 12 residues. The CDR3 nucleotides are TGTGCCAGCAGTCTAAAGAACTATGGCTACACCTTC. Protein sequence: CASSLKNYGYTF.

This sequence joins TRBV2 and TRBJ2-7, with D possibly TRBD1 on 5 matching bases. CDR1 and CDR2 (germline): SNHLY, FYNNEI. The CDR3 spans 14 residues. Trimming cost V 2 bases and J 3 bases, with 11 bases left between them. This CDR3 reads CASSESGADYEQYF. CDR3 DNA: TGTGCCAGCAGTGAAAGTGGGGCCGACTACGAGCAGTACTTC.

The CDR3 sequence is CASSPGGRVWEQYV. CDR3 DNA: TGTGCCAGTAGTCCGGGGGGCCGGGTTTGGGAGCAGTACGTC. This chain links TRBV19 with TRBJ2-7; tentative D call: TRBD2 (7 bases). Germline V gene sequence: CDR1 LNHDA, CDR2 SQIVND (reference sequence). The CDR3 consists of 14 residues. Trimming shortened V by 5 bases and J by 7 bases, and 18 bases separated the two germline ends.

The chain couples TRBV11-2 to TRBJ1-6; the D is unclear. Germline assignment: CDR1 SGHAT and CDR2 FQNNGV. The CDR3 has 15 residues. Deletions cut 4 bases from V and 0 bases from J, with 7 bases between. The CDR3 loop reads CASSSGYSYNSPLHF. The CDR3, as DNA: TGTGCCAGCAGCTCGGGGTACTCCTATAATTCACCCCTCCACTTT.

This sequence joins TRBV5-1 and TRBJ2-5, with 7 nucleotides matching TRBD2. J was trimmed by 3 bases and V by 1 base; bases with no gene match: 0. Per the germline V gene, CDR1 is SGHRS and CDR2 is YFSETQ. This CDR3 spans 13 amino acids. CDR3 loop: CASSLTSEETQYF. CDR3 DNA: TGCGCCAGCAGCTTGACTAGCGAAGAGACCCAGTACTTC. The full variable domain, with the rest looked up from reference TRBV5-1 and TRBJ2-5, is KAGVTQTPRYLIKTRGQQVTLSCSPISGHRSVSWYQQTPGQGLQFLFEYFSETQRNKGNFPGRFSGRQFSNSRSEMNVSTLELGDSALYLCASSLTSEETQYFGPGTRLLVL.

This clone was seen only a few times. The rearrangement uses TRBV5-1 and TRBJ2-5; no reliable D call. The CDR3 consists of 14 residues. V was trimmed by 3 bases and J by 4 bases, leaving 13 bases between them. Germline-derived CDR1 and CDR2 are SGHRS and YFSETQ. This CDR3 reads CASSSSRFRETQYF. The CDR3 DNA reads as TGCGCCAGCAGCTCCTCTAGATTTCGAGAGACCCAGTACTTC.

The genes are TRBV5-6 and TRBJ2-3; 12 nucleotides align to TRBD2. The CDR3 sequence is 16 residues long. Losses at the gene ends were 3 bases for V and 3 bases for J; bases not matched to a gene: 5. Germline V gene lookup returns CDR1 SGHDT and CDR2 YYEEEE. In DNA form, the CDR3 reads TGTGCCAGCAGCTACCTAGCGGGGGGGCTGACAGATACGCAGTATTTT. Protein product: CASSYLAGGLTDTQYF.

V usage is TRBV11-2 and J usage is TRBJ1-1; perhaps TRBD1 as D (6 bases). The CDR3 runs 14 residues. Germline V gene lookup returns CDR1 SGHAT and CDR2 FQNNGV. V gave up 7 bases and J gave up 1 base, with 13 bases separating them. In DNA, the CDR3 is TGTGCCAGCACCCGTGACAGGTCGAACACTGAAGCTTTCTTT. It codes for CASTRDRSNTEAFF.

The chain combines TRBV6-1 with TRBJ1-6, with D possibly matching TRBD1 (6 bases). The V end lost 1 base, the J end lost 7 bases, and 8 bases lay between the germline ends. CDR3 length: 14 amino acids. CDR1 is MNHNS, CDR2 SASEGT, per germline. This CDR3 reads CASSEGTENSPLHF. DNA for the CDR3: TGTGCCAGCAGTGAAGGGACAGAAAATTCACCCCTCCACTTT.

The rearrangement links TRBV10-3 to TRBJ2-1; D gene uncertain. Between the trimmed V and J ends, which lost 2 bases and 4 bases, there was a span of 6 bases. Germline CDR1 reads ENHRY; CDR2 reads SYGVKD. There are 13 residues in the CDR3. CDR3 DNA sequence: TGTGCCATCAGTGAGAGAACTTACAATGAGCAGTTCTTC. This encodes CAISERTYNEQFF.

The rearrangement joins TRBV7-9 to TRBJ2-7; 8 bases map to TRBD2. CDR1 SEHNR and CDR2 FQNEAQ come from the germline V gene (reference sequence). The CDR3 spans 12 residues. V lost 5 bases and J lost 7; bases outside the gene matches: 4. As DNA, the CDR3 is TGTGCCAGCAGCCTTTCTAGCGGGGAGCAGTACGTC. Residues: CASSLSSGEQYV.

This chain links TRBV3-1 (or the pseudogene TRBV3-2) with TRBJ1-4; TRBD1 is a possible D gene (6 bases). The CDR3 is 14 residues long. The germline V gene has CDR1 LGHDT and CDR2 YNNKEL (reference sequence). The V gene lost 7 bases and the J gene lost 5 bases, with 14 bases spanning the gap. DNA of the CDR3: TGTGCCAGCACCCTCGGGGGGCAGAATGAAAAACTGTTTTTT. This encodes CASTLGGQNEKLFF.

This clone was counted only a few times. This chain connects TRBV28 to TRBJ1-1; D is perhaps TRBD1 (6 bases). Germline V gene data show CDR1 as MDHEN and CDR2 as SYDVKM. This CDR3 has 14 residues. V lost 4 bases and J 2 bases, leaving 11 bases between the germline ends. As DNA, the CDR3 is TGTGCCAGCAGTTCCACAGGGTACAACACTGAAGCTTTCTTT. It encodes CASSSTGYNTEAFF.

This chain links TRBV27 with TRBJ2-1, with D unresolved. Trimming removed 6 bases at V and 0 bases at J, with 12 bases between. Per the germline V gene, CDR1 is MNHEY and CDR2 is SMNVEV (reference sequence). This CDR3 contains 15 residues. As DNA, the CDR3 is TGTGCCAGCAGCATTTCGAGTAGCTCCTACAATGAGCAGTTCTTC. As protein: CASSISSSSYNEQFF.

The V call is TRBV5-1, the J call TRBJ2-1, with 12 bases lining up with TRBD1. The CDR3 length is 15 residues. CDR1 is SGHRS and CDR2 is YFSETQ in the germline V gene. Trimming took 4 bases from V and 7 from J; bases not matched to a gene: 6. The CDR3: CASSEGTGGQNEQFF. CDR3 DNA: TGCGCCAGCAGCGAAGGGACAGGGGGCCAGAATGAGCAGTTCTTC.

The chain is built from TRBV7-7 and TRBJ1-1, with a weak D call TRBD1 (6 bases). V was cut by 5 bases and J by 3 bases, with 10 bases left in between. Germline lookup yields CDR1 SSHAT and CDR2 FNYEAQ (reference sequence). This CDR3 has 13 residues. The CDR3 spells CASSLDSDTEAFF. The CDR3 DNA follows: TGTGCCAGCAGCCTGGACAGCGACACTGAAGCTTTCTTT.

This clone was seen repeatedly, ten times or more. CDR3 protein: CASSPTFFQGGYTF. CDR3 DNA: TGTGCCAGCAGCCCCACATTTTTCCAGGGAGGCTACACCTTC. The chain uses TRBV7-9 and TRBJ1-2, with TRBD1 as a possible D gene (5 bases). Germline assignment: CDR1 SEHNR and CDR2 FQNEAQ (reference sequence). The CDR3 is made up of 14 amino acids. The V and J ends lost 5 bases and 8 bases respectively, with 18 bases between them.

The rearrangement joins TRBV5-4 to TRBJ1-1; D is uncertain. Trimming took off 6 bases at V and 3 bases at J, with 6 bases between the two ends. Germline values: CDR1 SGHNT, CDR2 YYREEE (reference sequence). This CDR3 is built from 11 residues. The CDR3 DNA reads TGTGCCAGCAAACGGGACACTGAAGCTTTCTTT. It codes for CASKRDTEAFF.

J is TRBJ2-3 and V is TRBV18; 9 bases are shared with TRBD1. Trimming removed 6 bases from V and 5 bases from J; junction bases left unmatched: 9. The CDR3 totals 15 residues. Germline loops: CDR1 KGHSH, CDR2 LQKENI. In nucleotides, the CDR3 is TGTGCCAGCTCGCCAACAGGGGGCGCAATAGATACGCAGTATTTT. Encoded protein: CASSPTGGAIDTQYF.

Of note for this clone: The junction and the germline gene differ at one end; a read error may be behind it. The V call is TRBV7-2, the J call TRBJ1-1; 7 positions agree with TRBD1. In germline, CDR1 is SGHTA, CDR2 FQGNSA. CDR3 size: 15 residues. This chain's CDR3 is CASSFSGGGRKDKIF. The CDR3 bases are TGTGCCAGCAGCTTTTCTGGAGGGGGCCGTAAGGATAAGATCTTT. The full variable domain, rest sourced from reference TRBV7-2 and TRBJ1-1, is GAGVSQSPSNKVTEKGKDVELRCDPISGHTALYWYRQSLGQGLEFLIYFQGNSAPDKSGLPSDRFSAERTGGSVSTLTIQRTQQEDSAVYLCASSFSGGGRKDKIFGQGTRLTVV.

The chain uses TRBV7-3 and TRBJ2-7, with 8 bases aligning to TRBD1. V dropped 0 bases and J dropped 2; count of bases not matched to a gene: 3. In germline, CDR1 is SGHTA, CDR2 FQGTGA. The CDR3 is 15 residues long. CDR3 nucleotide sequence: TGTGCCAGCAGCTTAACGGGGACAGGTCCCTACGAGCAGTACTTC. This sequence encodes CASSLTGTGPYEQYF.

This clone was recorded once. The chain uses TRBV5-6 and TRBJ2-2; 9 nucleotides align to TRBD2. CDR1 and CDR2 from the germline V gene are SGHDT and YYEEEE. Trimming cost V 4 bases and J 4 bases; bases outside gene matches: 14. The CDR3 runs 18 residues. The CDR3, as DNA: TGTGCCAGCAGCCCGCTCCGCGCGGGGGGGCCTGTCACCGGGGAGCTGTTTTTT. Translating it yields CASSPLRAGGPVTGELFF.

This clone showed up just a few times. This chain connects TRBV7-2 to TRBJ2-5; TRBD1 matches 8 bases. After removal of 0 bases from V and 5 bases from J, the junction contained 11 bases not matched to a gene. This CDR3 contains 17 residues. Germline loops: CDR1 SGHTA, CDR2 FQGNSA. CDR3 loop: CASSLAGTGTRRETQYF. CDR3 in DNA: TGTGCCAGCAGCTTAGCAGGGACAGGAACCCGCCGGGAGACCCAGTACTTC.

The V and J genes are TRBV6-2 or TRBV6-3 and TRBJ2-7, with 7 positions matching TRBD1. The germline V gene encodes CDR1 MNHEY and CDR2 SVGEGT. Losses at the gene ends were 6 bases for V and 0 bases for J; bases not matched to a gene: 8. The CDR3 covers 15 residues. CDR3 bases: TGTGCCAGCAGCCGACAGGGTGGTGGCTCCTACGAGCAGTACTTC. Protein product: CASSRQGGGSYEQYF.

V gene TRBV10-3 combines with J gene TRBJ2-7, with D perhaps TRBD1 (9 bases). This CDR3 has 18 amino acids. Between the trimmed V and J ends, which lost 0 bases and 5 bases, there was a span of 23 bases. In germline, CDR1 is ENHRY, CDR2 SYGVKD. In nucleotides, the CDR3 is TGTGCCATCAGTGAGTCCAGCGGGGGACAGGGATCGGTTCACGAGCAGTACGTC. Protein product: CAISESSGGQGSVHEQYV.

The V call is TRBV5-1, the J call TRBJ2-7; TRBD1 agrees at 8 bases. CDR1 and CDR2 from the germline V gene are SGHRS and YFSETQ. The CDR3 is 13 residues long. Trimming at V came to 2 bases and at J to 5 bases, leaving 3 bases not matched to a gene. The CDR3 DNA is TGCGCCAGCAGCTTCGGACAGGGCAACGAGCAGTACTTC. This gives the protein CASSFGQGNEQYF.

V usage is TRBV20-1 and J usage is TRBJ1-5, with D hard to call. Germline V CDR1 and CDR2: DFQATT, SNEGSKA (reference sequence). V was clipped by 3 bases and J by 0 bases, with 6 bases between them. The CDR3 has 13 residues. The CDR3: CSASDLSNQPQHF. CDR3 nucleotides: TGCAGTGCTAGTGACCTTAGCAATCAGCCCCAGCATTTT.